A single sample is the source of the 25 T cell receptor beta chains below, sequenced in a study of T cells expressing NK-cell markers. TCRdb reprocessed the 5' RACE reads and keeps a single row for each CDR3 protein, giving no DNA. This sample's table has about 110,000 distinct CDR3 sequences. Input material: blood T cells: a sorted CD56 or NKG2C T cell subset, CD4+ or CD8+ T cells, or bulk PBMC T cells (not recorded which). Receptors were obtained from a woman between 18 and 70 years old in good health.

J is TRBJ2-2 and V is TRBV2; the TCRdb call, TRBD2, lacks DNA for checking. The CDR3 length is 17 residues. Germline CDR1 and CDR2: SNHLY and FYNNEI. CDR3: CASVGGVTLLSTGELFF. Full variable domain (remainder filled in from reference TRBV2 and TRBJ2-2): EPEVTQTPSHQVTQMGQEVILRCVPISNHLYFYWYRQILGQKVEFLVSFYNNEISEKSEIFDDQFSVERPDGSNFTLKIRSTKLEDSAMYFCASVGGVTLLSTGELFFGEGSRLTVL.

The CDR3 is CASSPAPTPTDTQYF. The chain has TRBV18 and TRBJ2-3; there is no DNA to check the TCRdb D call of TRBD1. This CDR3 contains 15 residues. Germline values: CDR1 KGHSH, CDR2 LQKENI. The full variable domain, in which reference TRBV18 and TRBJ2-3 provide the parts outside the CDR3, is NAGVMQNPRHLVRRRGQEARLRCSPMKGHSHVYWYRQLPEEGLKFMVYLQKENIIDESGMPKERFSAEFPKEGPSILRIQQVVRGDSAAYFCASSPAPTPTDTQYFGPGTRLTVL.

The CDR3: CASSLTIEGRETQYF. V gene TRBV6-5 combines with J gene TRBJ2-5; TCRdb returns TRBD2, unconfirmable since there is no DNA. Per germline, CDR1 MNHEY and CDR2 SVGAGI. The CDR3 runs 15 residues.

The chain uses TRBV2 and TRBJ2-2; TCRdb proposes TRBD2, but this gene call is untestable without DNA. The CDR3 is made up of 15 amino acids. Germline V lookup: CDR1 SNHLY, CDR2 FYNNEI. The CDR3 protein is CASITKRGNGGELFF.

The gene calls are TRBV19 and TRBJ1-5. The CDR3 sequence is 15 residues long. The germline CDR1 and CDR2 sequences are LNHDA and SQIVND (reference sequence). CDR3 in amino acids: CASSGLGSSNQPQHF.

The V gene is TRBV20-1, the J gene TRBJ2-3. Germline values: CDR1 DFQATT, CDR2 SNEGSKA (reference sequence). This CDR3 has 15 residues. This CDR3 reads CSARVLAGLGDTQYF.

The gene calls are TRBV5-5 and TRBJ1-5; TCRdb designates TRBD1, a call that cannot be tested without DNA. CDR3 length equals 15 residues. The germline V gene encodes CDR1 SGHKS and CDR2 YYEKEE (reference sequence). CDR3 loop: CASSPTTGSNQPQHF.

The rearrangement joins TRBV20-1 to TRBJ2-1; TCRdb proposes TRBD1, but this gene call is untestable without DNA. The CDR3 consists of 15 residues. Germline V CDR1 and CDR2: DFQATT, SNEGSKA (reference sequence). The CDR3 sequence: CSAKRLTDSNNEQFF.

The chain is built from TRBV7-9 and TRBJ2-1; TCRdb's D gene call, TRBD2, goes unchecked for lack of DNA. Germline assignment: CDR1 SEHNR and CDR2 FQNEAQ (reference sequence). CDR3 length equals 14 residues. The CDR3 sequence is CASSRPGAANEQFF.

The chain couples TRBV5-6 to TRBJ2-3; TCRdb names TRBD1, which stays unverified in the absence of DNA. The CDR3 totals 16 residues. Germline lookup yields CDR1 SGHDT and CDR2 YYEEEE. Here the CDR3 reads CASSPRAGPGRDTQYF.

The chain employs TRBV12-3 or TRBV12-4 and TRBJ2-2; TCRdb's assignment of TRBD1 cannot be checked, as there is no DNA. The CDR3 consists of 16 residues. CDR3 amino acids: CASSLRLQGRTGELFF.

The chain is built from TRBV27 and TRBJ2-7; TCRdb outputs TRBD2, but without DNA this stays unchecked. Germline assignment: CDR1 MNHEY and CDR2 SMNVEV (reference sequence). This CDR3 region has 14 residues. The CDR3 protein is CASRSLAEAYEQYF.

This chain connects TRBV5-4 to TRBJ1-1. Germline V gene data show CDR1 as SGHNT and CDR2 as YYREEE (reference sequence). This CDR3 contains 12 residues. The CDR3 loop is CASSLGTSEAFF.

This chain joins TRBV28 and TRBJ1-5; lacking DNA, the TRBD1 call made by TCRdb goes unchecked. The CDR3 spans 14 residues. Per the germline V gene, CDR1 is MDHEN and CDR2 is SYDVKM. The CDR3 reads CASSSGQALQPQHF.

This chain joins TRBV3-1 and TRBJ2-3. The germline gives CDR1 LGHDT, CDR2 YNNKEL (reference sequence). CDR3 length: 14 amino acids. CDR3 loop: CASSQVADLDTQYF.

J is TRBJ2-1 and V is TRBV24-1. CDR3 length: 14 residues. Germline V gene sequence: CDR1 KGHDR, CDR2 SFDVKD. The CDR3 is CATSDLLGGNEQFF.

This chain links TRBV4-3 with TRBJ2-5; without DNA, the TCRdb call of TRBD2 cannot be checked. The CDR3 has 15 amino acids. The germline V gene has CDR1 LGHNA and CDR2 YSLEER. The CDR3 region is CASSQEEDFKETQYF.

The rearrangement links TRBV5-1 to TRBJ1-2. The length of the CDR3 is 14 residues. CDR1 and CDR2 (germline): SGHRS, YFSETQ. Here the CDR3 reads CASSLADPNYGYTF.

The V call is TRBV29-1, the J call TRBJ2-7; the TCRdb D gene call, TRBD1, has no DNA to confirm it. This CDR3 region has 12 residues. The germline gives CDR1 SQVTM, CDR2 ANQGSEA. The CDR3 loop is CSVENRGYEQYF.

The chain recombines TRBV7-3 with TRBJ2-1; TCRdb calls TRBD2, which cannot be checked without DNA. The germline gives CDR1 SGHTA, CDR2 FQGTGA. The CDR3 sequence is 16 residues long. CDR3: CASSSRGLAGGNEQFF.

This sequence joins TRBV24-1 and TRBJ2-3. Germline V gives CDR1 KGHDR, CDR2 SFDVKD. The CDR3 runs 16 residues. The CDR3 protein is CATPISLQHFPDTQYF.

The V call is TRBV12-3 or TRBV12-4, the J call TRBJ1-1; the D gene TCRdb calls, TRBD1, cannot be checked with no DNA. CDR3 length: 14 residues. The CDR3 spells CASSLARGQTEAFF.

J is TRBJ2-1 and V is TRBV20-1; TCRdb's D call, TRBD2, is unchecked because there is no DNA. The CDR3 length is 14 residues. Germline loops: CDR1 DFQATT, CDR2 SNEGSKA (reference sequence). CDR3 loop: CSGGTSGLVDEQFF.

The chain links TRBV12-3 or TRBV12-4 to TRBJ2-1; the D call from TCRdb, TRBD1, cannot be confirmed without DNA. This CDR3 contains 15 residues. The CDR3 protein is CASSPGQGSYNEQFF.

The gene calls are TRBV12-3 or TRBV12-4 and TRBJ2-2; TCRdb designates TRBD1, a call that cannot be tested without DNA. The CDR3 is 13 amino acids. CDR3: CAVRQGGTGELFF.